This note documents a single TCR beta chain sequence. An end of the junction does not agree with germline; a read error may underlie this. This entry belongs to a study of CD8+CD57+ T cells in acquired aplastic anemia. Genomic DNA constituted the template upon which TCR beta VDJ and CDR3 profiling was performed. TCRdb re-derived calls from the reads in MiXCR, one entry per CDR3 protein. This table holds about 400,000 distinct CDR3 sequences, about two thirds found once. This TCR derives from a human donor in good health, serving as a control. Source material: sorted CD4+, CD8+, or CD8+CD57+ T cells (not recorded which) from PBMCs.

CDR3 bases: TGCGCCAGCAGCTTGGGTCCAGAGGGGGACTTC. Protein product: CASSLGPEGDF. V gene TRBV5-1 combines with J gene TRBJ2-7, with a tentative D call TRBD1 (6 bases). The length of the CDR3 is 11 residues. Germline loops: CDR1 SGHRS, CDR2 YFSETQ.